The 22 T cell receptor beta chains reported below all come from one sample, sequenced in a study of STAT3 mutations in large granular lymphocyte leukemia. No antigen is known for these receptors. Study-wide points: Every T-LGLL patient had at least one immunodominant TCRbeta clonotype.

Assay used: immunoSEQ multiplex PCR; TCRdb lists only in-frame clones, some missing. Of several thousand clones in the sample, about four fifths were seen once. The sequenced material came from peripheral blood mononuclear cells. These receptors were collected from a man between 35 and 55 years old with T-cell large granular lymphocyte leukemia. Some clones in this sample may be carry-over from other donors' samples.

The chain uses TRBV6-6 and TRBJ2-7, with 11 bases fitting TRBD1. The CDR3 has 15 residues. Germline V gene sequence: CDR1 MNHNY, CDR2 SVGAGI (reference sequence). V lost 6 bases and J lost 3; bases outside the gene matches: 7. The DNA of the CDR3 is TGTGCCAGCAGGAAGCCGGGACAGGGGGTCTACGAGCAGTACTTC. Translated: CASRKPGQGVYEQYF.

This clone is categorized as medium-sized (0.01 to 0.1%). The chain recombines TRBV4-1 with TRBJ1-5; TRBD1 agrees at 7 bases. Trimming took 3 bases from V and 0 from J; bases not matched to a gene: 5. The V gene's germline CDR1 is MGHRA and CDR2 YSYEKL. This CDR3 comprises 16 residues. Here the CDR3 reads CASSQGTEHSNQPQHF. In DNA, the CDR3 is TGCGCCAGCAGCCAGGGGACAGAACATAGCAATCAGCCCCAGCATTTT.

This clone appeared once. The V call is TRBV7-9, the J call TRBJ1-1; a possible D gene is TRBD1 (5 bases). Trimming removed 8 bases at V and 4 bases at J, with 14 bases between. This CDR3 has 13 residues. The germline V gene has CDR1 SEHNR and CDR2 FQNEAQ (reference sequence). The CDR3 DNA reads as TGTGCCAGCTGGGGGGTGGGGGGCACTGAAGCTTTCTTT. It codes for CASWGVGGTEAFF.

The rearrangement uses TRBV5-5 and TRBJ2-5; no definite D call. The V end lost 2 bases, the J end lost 5 bases, and 7 bases lay between the germline ends. CDR3 length: 12 amino acids. CDR1 is SGHKS, CDR2 YYEKEE, per germline (reference sequence). The DNA of the CDR3 is TGTGCCAGCAGCTTTAATGGGGAGACCCAGTACTTC. Translating it yields CASSFNGETQYF.

This chain connects TRBV7-9 to TRBJ2-7; D possibly matches TRBD1 or TRBD2 (6 bases each). The CDR3 loop spans 16 amino acids. V shed 1 base and J shed 2 bases, with 15 bases lying between them. The germline V gene encodes CDR1 SEHNR and CDR2 FQNEAQ (reference sequence). The CDR3 here is CASSLDWGAGPYEQYF. CDR3 bases: TGTGCCAGCAGCTTAGATTGGGGGGCGGGCCCCTACGAGCAGTACTTC.

The V gene is TRBV5-1, the J gene TRBJ1-1; 9 positions agree with TRBD1. V lost 3 bases to trimming and J lost 1 base; unmatched junction nucleotides: 7. The V gene's germline CDR1 is SGHRS and CDR2 YFSETQ. CDR3 length: 16 amino acids. The CDR3 region has the DNA TGCGCCAGCAGCTCCTCCTTGACAGGGGGGAACACTGAAGCTTTCTTT. It yields the protein CASSSSLTGGNTEAFF.

The rearrangement uses TRBV19 and TRBJ1-6, with a possible D match to TRBD1 (5 bases). V lost 0 bases and J 8 bases, leaving 14 bases between the germline ends. The CDR3 has 16 residues. Germline V gene lookup returns CDR1 LNHDA and CDR2 SQIVND (reference sequence). The CDR3 sequence is CASSIESGPLDSPLHF. The DNA of the CDR3 is TGTGCCAGTAGTATAGAATCAGGGCCCCTGGATTCACCCCTCCACTTT. The full variable domain, with the rest looked up from reference TRBV19 and TRBJ1-6, is DGGITQSPKYLFRKEGQNVTLSCEQNLNHDAMYWYRQDPGQGLRLIYYSQIVNDFQKGDIAEGYSVSREKKESFPLTVTSAQKNPTAFYLCASSIESGPLDSPLHFGNGTRLTVT.

This chain links TRBV27 with TRBJ1-5; unclear D gene. CDR3 size: 13 residues. Looked up from germline, CDR1 is MNHEY and CDR2 is SMNVEV (reference sequence). Trimming stripped 6 bases from V and 2 bases from J, with 8 bases between. CDR3 coding DNA: TGTGCCAGCAGCCAAGACCGCAATCAGCCCCAGCATTTT. Amino acid sequence: CASSQDRNQPQHF.

The chain combines TRBV19 with TRBJ2-5; D remains unclear. The CDR3 consists of 15 residues. Germline V gene sequence: CDR1 LNHDA, CDR2 SQIVND (reference sequence). V lost 2 bases and J lost 2, with 12 bases in between. The chain's CDR3 is CASSIRRQAQETQYF. The DNA of the CDR3 is TGTGCCAGTAGTATAAGGCGGCAGGCACAAGAGACCCAGTACTTC.

The rearrangement links TRBV7-8 to TRBJ2-5; unclear D gene. The CDR3 runs to 13 residues. Between the trimmed V and J ends, which lost 0 bases and 3 bases, there was a span of 5 bases. CDR1 SGHVS and CDR2 FQNEAQ come from the germline V gene. CDR3 region: CASSLAQKETQYF. In DNA, the CDR3 is TGTGCCAGCAGCTTAGCACAGAAAGAGACCCAGTACTTC. Supplemented by reference TRBV7-8 and TRBJ2-5, the full variable domain reads GAGVSQSPRYKVAKRGQDVALRCDPISGHVSLFWYQQALGQGPEFLTYFQNEAQLDKSGLPSDRFFAERPEGSVSTLKIQRTQQEDSAVYLCASSLAQKETQYFGPGTRLLVL.

The CDR3 DNA follows: TGTGCCAGCAGCTCCAGGGGGCGGGGAGAGACCCAGTACTTC. As protein: CASSSRGRGETQYF. The gene calls are TRBV7-9 and TRBJ2-5; 8 bases line up with TRBD1. This CDR3 spans 14 amino acids. V was clipped by 4 bases and J by 4 bases; unmatched bases: 5. The germline CDR1 and CDR2 sequences are SEHNR and FQNEAQ (reference sequence).

The chain has TRBV18 and TRBJ1-1; D not resolved. Germline values: CDR1 KGHSH, CDR2 LQKENI. Trimming removed 6 bases from V and 1 base from J, with 9 bases in between. The CDR3 spans 13 residues. The CDR3: CASSPAKNTEAFF. CDR3 DNA sequence: TGTGCCAGCTCTCCAGCGAAGAACACTGAAGCTTTCTTT.

The rearrangement uses TRBV19 and TRBJ1-1; D is uncertain. Germline lookup yields CDR1 LNHDA and CDR2 SQIVND (reference sequence). The CDR3 covers 14 residues. Trimming left V 8 bases short and J 0 bases short, with 13 bases between. The CDR3 loop is CASQREGMNTEAFF. Written as DNA, the CDR3 is TGTGCCAGTCAAAGGGAGGGCATGAACACTGAAGCTTTCTTT. The full variable domain, in which reference TRBV19 and TRBJ1-1 provide the parts outside the CDR3, is DGGITQSPKYLFRKEGQNVTLSCEQNLNHDAMYWYRQDPGQGLRLIYYSQIVNDFQKGDIAEGYSVSREKKESFPLTVTSAQKNPTAFYLCASQREGMNTEAFFGQGTRLTVV.

This clone has just a few counts. In DNA, the CDR3 is TGTGCCAGCAGCTTAGAAGGACGGCAACGGGGCACTGAAGCTTTCTTT. Residues: CASSLEGRQRGTEAFF. This chain joins TRBV7-9 and TRBJ1-1; D remains unclear. V gave up 1 base and J gave up 4 bases, with 16 bases separating them. Germline V lookup: CDR1 SEHNR, CDR2 FQNEAQ (reference sequence). This CDR3 is built from 16 residues.

The chain combines TRBV6-5 with TRBJ1-1; D may be TRBD1 (5 bases). V shed 6 bases and J shed 5 bases, with 16 bases lying between them. The CDR3 runs to 14 residues. Germline CDR1 reads MNHEY; CDR2 reads SVGAGI. This CDR3 is CASSSGAGWTEAFF. CDR3 coding DNA: TGTGCCAGCAGCTCCGGGGCGGGCTGGACTGAAGCTTTCTTT.

This CDR3 is CATSRDLPGVNTEAFF. The CDR3 nucleotides read TGTGCCACCAGCAGAGATCTACCAGGGGTGAACACTGAAGCTTTCTTT. The chain combines TRBV15 with TRBJ1-1; TRBD1 is a possible D gene (6 bases). Trimming left V 0 bases short and J 0 bases short, with 11 bases between. Germline-derived CDR1 and CDR2 are LNHNV and YYDKDF (reference sequence). This CDR3 region has 16 residues.

This sequence joins TRBV5-5 and TRBJ2-1; weak D call: TRBD2 (6 bases). The CDR3 length is 13 residues. Trimming removed 4 bases at V and 8 bases at J, with 13 bases between. Germline-derived CDR1 and CDR2 are SGHKS and YYEKEE (reference sequence). The chain's CDR3 is CASSRMGEDEQFF. CDR3 coding DNA: TGTGCCAGCAGCCGGATGGGGGAGGATGAGCAGTTCTTC. Combining the CDR3 with reference TRBV5-5 and TRBJ2-1 gives the whole variable domain DAGVTQSPTHLIKTRGQQVTLRCSPISGHKSVSWYQQVLGQGPQFIFQYYEKEERGRGNFPDRFSARQFPNYSSELNVNALLLGDSALYLCASSRMGEDEQFFGPGTRLTVL.

The chain links TRBV18 to TRBJ2-5; 7 bases line up with TRBD2. Germline assignment: CDR1 KGHSH and CDR2 LQKENI. Trimming took 0 bases from V and 5 from J; bases not matched to a gene: 6. The CDR3 spans 15 residues. The CDR3 DNA reads TGTGCCAGCTCACCACCGGGGGGGAGCCGGGAGACCCAGTACTTC. This sequence encodes CASSPPGGSRETQYF. Full variable domain (missing parts from reference TRBV18 and TRBJ2-5): NAGVMQNPRHLVRRRGQEARLRCSPMKGHSHVYWYRQLPEEGLKFMVYLQKENIIDESGMPKERFSAEFPKEGPSILRIQQVVRGDSAAYFCASSPPGGSRETQYFGPGTRLLVL.

The chain has TRBV29-1 and TRBJ2-7; 10 bases align to TRBD1. Per germline, CDR1 SQVTM and CDR2 ANQGSEA. V lost 4 bases and J lost 0; bases outside the gene matches: 6. CDR3 length equals 15 residues. CDR3 loop: CSVVGRTGGSYEQYF. The CDR3, as DNA: TGCAGCGTTGTAGGGCGGACAGGGGGCTCCTACGAGCAGTACTTC.

The genes are TRBV5-1 and TRBJ1-6; possible D gene TRBD1, 5 bases. From germline, CDR1 is SGHRS and CDR2 YFSETQ. The CDR3 is made up of 16 amino acids. Trimming took 5 bases from V and 7 from J, leaving 19 bases between them. Here the CDR3 reads CASSSNFGTPNSPLHF. CDR3 bases: TGCGCCAGCAGTTCCAACTTCGGGACGCCGAATTCACCCCTCCACTTT.

The chain uses TRBV5-6 and TRBJ2-7, with D possibly matching TRBD1 (5 bases). Trimming cost V 0 bases and J 3 bases, with 7 bases left between them. This CDR3 has 13 amino acids. Germline-derived CDR1 and CDR2 are SGHDT and YYEEEE. The CDR3 sequence is CASSLDRSYEQYF. The CDR3 bases are TGTGCCAGCAGCTTGGACAGGAGCTACGAGCAGTACTTC.

The chain links TRBV18 to TRBJ2-7; maybe TRBD2 (5 bases). CDR1 is KGHSH and CDR2 is LQKENI in the germline V gene. The CDR3 is 14 amino acids. Deletions cut 6 bases from V and 5 bases from J, with 17 bases between. The CDR3 here is CASSPGVFRDEQYF. CDR3 DNA: TGTGCCAGCTCCCCCGGGGTGTTTCGGGACGAGCAGTACTTC.